These T cell receptor beta chains were read from a single sample in a study of shared T cell receptors in the human thymus. Repertoires were generated with immunoSEQ multiplex PCR, while TCRdb's copy carries only in-frame clones and drops some. Among more than 550,000 clones listed, over 75% were seen once. This sample also belongs to another study, concerning human thymus T cells.

Sequenced: thymocytes. The source of these receptors is a boy younger than two with a congenital heart defect. Both conserved end residues are part of each CDR3. Fields, in order: D gene, CDR3 length, clone size, V gene, J gene, CDR3 protein, CDR3 DNA. A D gene is named only where the DNA matches it firmly. Expanded clones are given a class, and other clones once, few, many or no size at all.

>.|14|.|TRBV7-2|TRBJ1-2
CASSFWTEDYGYTF
TGTGCCAGCAGCTTCTGGACAGAGGACTATGGCTACACCTTC
>.|18|.|TRBV4-1|TRBJ2-1
CASSQVFVPGESYNEQFF
TGCGCCAGCAGCCAAGTTTTTGTTCCGGGTGAGTCCTACAATGAGCAGTTCTTC
>TRBD2|20|.|TRBV7-8|TRBJ2-1
CASSLEVPSGRAISYNEQFF
TGTGCCAGCAGCTTAGAAGTTCCTAGCGGGAGGGCCATCTCCTACAATGAGCAGTTCTTC
>TRBD1|12|once|TRBV6-6|TRBJ1-2
CATNGQVYGYTF
TGTGCCACCAACGGACAGGTTTACGGCTACACCTTC
>TRBD1|17|.|TRBV30|TRBJ1-6
CASGTGSFHGYNSPLHF
TGTGCCAGCGGGACAGGGTCTTTCCATGGATATAATTCCCCCCTCCACTTT
>TRBD1|15|.|TRBV19|TRBJ1-5
CASRQGVLSNQSQHF
TGTGCCAGTAGACAGGGGGTCCTTAGCAATCAGTCCCAGCATTTT
>.|14|.|TRBV7-2|TRBJ2-3
CASIGGPPLDTQYF
TGTGCCAGCATCGGGGGGCCCCCCCTGGATACGCAGTATTTT
>TRBD2|17|.|TRBV11-2|TRBJ2-7
CASSLVQGRGDSYEQYF
TGTGCCAGCAGCTTAGTCCAGGGGCGGGGGGACTCCTACGAGCAGTACTTC
>.|10|.|TRBV15|TRBJ2-1
CATTLIEQFF
TGTGCCACCACGCTAATTGAGCAGTTCTTC
>TRBD2|18|.|TRBV7-2|TRBJ2-5
CASSPGTNPKDRQETQYF
TGTGCCAGCAGCCCCGGGACTAACCCTAAGGACCGTCAAGAGACCCAGTACTTC
>.|16|.|TRBV5-5|TRBJ1-5
CASSFDPGQGDQPQHF
TGTGCCAGCAGCTTTGATCCCGGGCAGGGCGATCAGCCCCAGCATTTT
>.|16|.|TRBV15|TRBJ2-5
CATSRATTRGQETQYF
TGTGCCACCAGCAGAGCGACCACAAGGGGACAAGAGACCCAGTACTTC
>TRBD2|18|.|TRBV4-3|TRBJ2-3
CASSQEGTSGMSTDTQYF
TGCGCCAGCAGCCAAGAGGGGACTAGCGGGATGAGCACAGATACGCAGTATTTT
>TRBD2|13|.|TRBV9|TRBJ2-1
CASSGAGGREQFF
TGTGCCAGCAGCGGAGCGGGGGGGCGTGAGCAGTTCTTC
>.|14|.|TRBV15|TRBJ1-2
CATSYAGYNYGYTF
TGTGCCACCAGCTACGCCGGGTATAACTATGGCTACACCTTC
>TRBD1|15|.|TRBV28|TRBJ2-5
CASSYRQGRRETQYF
TGTGCCAGCAGCTACAGACAGGGGCGAAGAGAGACCCAGTACTTC
>.|16|.|TRBV4-3|TRBJ1-4
CASSQDQASVNEKLFF
TGCGCCAGCAGCCAAGATCAGGCGTCGGTTAATGAAAAACTGTTTTTT
>.|14|.|TRBV10-2|TRBJ1-5
CASRDSPPNQPQHF
TGCGCCAGCAGGGACAGTCCGCCCAATCAGCCCCAGCATTTT
>.|14|.|TRBV7-8|TRBJ1-6
CASSLYRENSPLHF
TGTGCCAGCAGCTTATACAGGGAGAATTCACCCCTCCACTTT
>TRBD1|16|.|TRBV5-1|TRBJ2-7
CASRSITGQGVYEQYF
TGCGCCAGCAGATCAATAACGGGACAGGGGGTCTACGAGCAGTACTTC
>.|15|.|TRBV4-3|TRBJ2-3
CASSQSSVSTDTQYF
TGCGCCAGCAGCCAGTCTAGCGTGAGCACAGATACGCAGTATTTT
>TRBD1|13|.|TRBV10-3|TRBJ1-1
CAISTQGETEAFF
TGTGCCATCAGCACACAGGGGGAAACTGAAGCTTTCTTT
>TRBD1|17|.|TRBV28|TRBJ2-7
CASSTPLVRDRGHEEYF
TGTGCCAGCAGTACACCACTCGTCCGGGACAGGGGCCATGAGGAGTACTTC
>TRBD1|17|.|TRBV5-4|TRBJ2-5
CASSLTEPGQGGETQYF
TGTGCCAGCAGCCTGACCGAACCGGGACAGGGAGGGGAGACCCAGTACTTC
>.|12|.|TRBV19|TRBJ2-3
CASSPSTDTQYF
TGTGCCAGTAGTCCGAGCACAGATACGCAGTATTTT
>TRBD2|14|once|TRBV7-2|TRBJ2-7
CASSPPRLAGVKYF
TGTGCCAGCAGCCCACCACGTCTAGCGGGGGTTAAGTACTTC
>.|15|.|TRBV9|TRBJ2-2
CASSSALESTGELFF
TGTGCCAGCAGCTCAGCCCTAGAGTCCACCGGGGAGCTGTTTTTT
>TRBD2|21|.|TRBV10-3|TRBJ2-7
CAISEYTTGTSGRAGKLEQYF
TGTGCCATCAGTGAGTATACGACCGGGACTAGCGGGAGGGCCGGGAAATTGGAGCAGTACTTC
>.|16|.|TRBV7-2|TRBJ1-1
CASSLEGVYMNTEAFF
TGTGCCAGCAGCTTAGAGGGAGTATACATGAACACTGAAGCTTTCTTT
>.|13|.|TRBV19|TRBJ2-7
CASSRTDSLKQYF
TGTGCCAGTAGTAGGACAGACTCCTTGAAGCAGTACTTC
>.|15|.|TRBV4-1|TRBJ1-5
CASSQAAFGDQPQHF
TGCGCCAGCAGCCAAGCCGCCTTCGGTGATCAGCCCCAGCATTTT
>TRBD2|15|.|TRBV19|TRBJ2-2
CASSIPSGGTGELFF
TGTGCCAGTAGTATTCCTAGCGGGGGTACCGGGGAGCTGTTTTTT
>.|15|.|TRBV6-6|TRBJ2-1
CASSAGLRAYNEQFF
TGTGCCAGCAGTGCCGGACTACGAGCCTACAATGAGCAGTTCTTC
>TRBD2|15|.|TRBV6-5|TRBJ2-7
CASSYRAGARDEQYF
TGTGCCAGCAGTTACCGGGCGGGAGCAAGGGACGAGCAGTACTTC
>.|15|.|TRBV29-1|TRBJ2-7
CSVVGSGDNFYEQYF
TGCAGCGTTGTGGGAAGCGGGGACAACTTCTACGAGCAGTACTTC
>.|12|.|TRBV7-8|TRBJ2-7
CASSLDTYEQYF
TGTGCCAGCAGCTTAGATACCTACGAGCAGTACTTC
>.|15|once|TRBV2|TRBJ1-1
CASRIRQAQYTEAFF
TGTGCCAGCAGAATTAGACAGGCCCAGTACACTGAAGCTTTCTTT
>.|16|.|TRBV28|TRBJ1-3
CASSFPRGLGGNTIYF
TGTGCCAGCAGCTTCCCAAGAGGGCTGGGGGGAAACACCATATATTTT
>.|15|.|TRBV6-5|TRBJ1-4
CASSPRQDTNEKLFF
TGTGCCAGCAGTCCCCGACAGGATACAAATGAAAAACTGTTTTTT
>.|17|.|TRBV13|TRBJ2-3
CASSTFQTRTSTDTQYF
TGTGCCAGCAGCACCTTCCAGACTAGAACTAGCACAGATACGCAGTATTTT
>.|21|.|TRBV4-1|TRBJ1-6
CASSQGGQPRPATSYNSPLHF
TGCGCCAGCAGCCAGGGTGGACAGCCCAGGCCGGCAACCTCCTATAATTCACCCCTCCACTTT
>.|16|.|TRBV16|TRBJ1-2
CASSHRIPGDRYGYTF
TGTGCCAGCAGCCACCGAATTCCAGGGGACCGCTATGGCTACACCTTC
>.|16|.|TRBV13|TRBJ2-1
CASSYRETRGGNEQFF
TGTGCCAGCAGTTACAGGGAAACTAGGGGAGGGAATGAGCAGTTCTTC
>TRBD2|17|.|TRBV27|TRBJ2-7
CASSLSPGVAGRYEQYF
TGTGCCAGCAGTTTGAGCCCAGGAGTAGCGGGAAGGTACGAGCAGTACTTC
>TRBD2|18|.|TRBV19|TRBJ2-3
CASSQSGTSGERTDTQYF
TGTGCCAGTAGTCAGTCCGGGACTAGCGGGGAACGCACAGATACGCAGTATTTT
>.|13|once|TRBV4-3|TRBJ1-1
CASSQDLGGEAFF
TGCGCCAGCAGCCAAGATTTGGGAGGGGAAGCTTTCTTT
>.|15|.|TRBV5-1|TRBJ1-6
CASSLDIETNSPLHF
TGCGCCAGCAGCTTGGACATCGAGACAAATTCACCCCTCCACTTT